This T cell receptor (beta chain) was sequenced in a study of cytomegalovirus exposure and HLA in healthy donors. Across the study: Earlier, roughly 180 million T cells were analyzed, and fewer than 120 million unique TCR beta sequences were found among them.

Germline V gene sequence: CDR1 SGHRS, CDR2 YFSETQ. This CDR3 spans 14 amino acids. The V end was cut by 5 bases, the J end by 1 base, with 10 bases between. The PCR employed 60 Vbeta primers together with 13 Jbeta primers. Method: immunoSEQ multiplex PCR; TCRdb's copy keeps in-frame clones and lacks some. This table holds under 200,000 clones, roughly 78% found once. General observations from the study: Analysis was performed later, and it showed HLA-associated TCR beta chains to be more clonally expanded than equally common others. TRBV6-2, TRBV6-3 and some other V segments were excluded as indistinguishable.

Only a few counts were recorded for this clone. What it recognizes is unknown. The rearrangement joins TRBV5-1 to TRBJ1-3, with D unresolved. Sequenced: PBMCs. This clonotype was obtained from a woman aged 40 to 49 in good health and CMV-seronegative. Written as DNA, the CDR3 is TGCGCCAGCAGTGAGAGAACTTCTGGAAACACCATATATTTT. It codes for CASSERTSGNTIYF.